The 22 T cell receptor beta chains given below trace back to one sample, sequenced in a study of cytomegalovirus exposure and HLA in healthy donors. Vbeta (60) and Jbeta (13) primers were used in the PCR. Assay: immunoSEQ multiplex PCR; the TCRdb copy retains only in-frame clones and omits some. This table has roughly 150,000 clones, around two thirds appearing once. Material for sequencing was PBMCs. Receptors originate from a man younger than 40 in good health and CMV-seropositive.

The chain is built from TRBV29-1 and TRBJ2-3, with a possible D match to TRBD1 (5 bases). Trimming removed 0 bases from V and 6 bases from J, with 16 bases in between. This CDR3 is built from 15 residues. Germline CDR1 and CDR2: SQVTM and ANQGSEA. DNA for the CDR3: TGCAGCGTTGAAGAAGGGCAGGGTTCTTTTGATACGCAGTATTTT. Translation gives CSVEEGQGSFDTQYF.

Remarks on this clone: A far larger clone is one base from this, pointing to a likely read error. This sequence joins TRBV6-5 and TRBJ2-7; 8 positions agree with TRBD2. This CDR3 spans 15 amino acids. V trimming: 2 bases; J trimming: 4 bases; junction bases outside the gene matches: 7. Germline assignment: CDR1 MNHEY and CDR2 SVGAGI. CDR3 sequence reads: CASSYVAAGGYEQYF. As DNA, the CDR3 is TGTGCCAGCAGTTACGTGGCTGCGGGAGGTTACGAGCAGTACTTC.

The V gene is TRBV27, the J gene TRBJ1-2, with 7 bases fitting TRBD1. The CDR3 spans 15 residues. In germline, CDR1 is MNHEY, CDR2 SMNVEV (reference sequence). The V segment lost 5 bases and the J segment 6 bases; nucleotides outside the gene matches: 12. CDR3 DNA sequence: TGTGCCAGCAGTCCCCAACAAGGGACAGTGAATGGCTACACCTTC. Translating gives CASSPQQGTVNGYTF.

This chain connects TRBV10-1 to TRBJ2-7; 14 nucleotides match TRBD2. V lost 5 bases, J lost 4 bases, and 1 base stayed unmatched. The CDR3 length is 14 residues. Germline V gene lookup returns CDR1 WNHNN and CDR2 SYGVQD (reference sequence). In DNA, the CDR3 is TGCGCCAGCAGTCGACTAGCGGGAGGGTACGAGCAGTACTTC. This encodes CASSRLAGGYEQYF.

As for this clone: Germline and junction disagree at one end, which may indicate a read error. The genes are TRBV5-1 and TRBJ1-4; no definite D call. Germline V lookup: CDR1 SGHRS, CDR2 YFSETQ. This CDR3 is built from 14 residues. The CDR3 loop is CASSLSATHEKLFF. As DNA, the CDR3 is TGCGCCAGCAGCTTGTCCGCAACTCATGAAAAACTGTTTTTT.

The V gene is TRBV5-3, the J gene TRBJ2-3; 7 bases are shared with TRBD1. TRBV5-3 is known as an ORF, though its function is uncertain. This CDR3 region has 17 residues. Germline trimming cut 4 bases from V and 3 bases from J; bases unmatched to any gene: 14. The CDR3 loop reads CARSPRCSGGDTDTQYF. The CDR3 DNA follows: TGTGCCAGAAGCCCAAGGTGCTCAGGGGGAGATACAGATACGCAGTATTTT.

This clone was picked up a small number of times. The CDR3 loop is CASSGASGRVYEQYF. As DNA, the CDR3 is TGTGCCAGCAGTGGGGCTAGCGGGAGGGTCTACGAGCAGTACTTC. The chain couples TRBV6-5 to TRBJ2-7; the match to TRBD2 covers 12 bases. This CDR3 contains 15 residues. The germline V gene encodes CDR1 MNHEY and CDR2 SVGAGI. The V and J ends lost 5 bases and 3 bases, in that order; junction bases with no gene match: 5.

This clone occurred once. This chain connects TRBV6-1 to TRBJ1-3, with D possibly being TRBD1 (5 bases). CDR3 size: 16 residues. Trimming shortened V by 2 bases and J by 3 bases, and 14 bases separated the two germline ends. CDR1 and CDR2 from the germline V gene are MNHNS and SASEGT. CDR3 loop: CASSESDGDFGNTIYF. The CDR3 region has the DNA TGTGCCAGCAGTGAATCCGATGGGGACTTTGGAAACACCATATATTTT.

This chain links TRBV7-9 with TRBJ1-1; tentatively, D is TRBD1 (5 bases). CDR3 length equals 14 residues. V gave up 2 bases and J gave up 4 bases, with 11 bases separating them. Germline lookup yields CDR1 SEHNR and CDR2 FQNEAQ (reference sequence). The CDR3 DNA is TGTGCCAGCAGCTTAATCGCGGGGGGCACTGAAGCTTTCTTT. Translation: CASSLIAGGTEAFF.

This chain uses TRBV5-6 with TRBJ2-7; 9 bases are a match to TRBD1. The CDR3 has 15 residues. Germline assignment: CDR1 SGHDT and CDR2 YYEEEE. The J segment lost 7 bases and the V segment lost 1 base, leaving 9 bases of the junction unmatched. The CDR3 region is CASSLLGQGTQEQYF. The CDR3 region has the DNA TGTGCCAGCAGCTTGTTAGGACAGGGGACTCAAGAGCAGTACTTC. The full variable domain, its missing parts supplied by reference TRBV5-6 and TRBJ2-7, is DAGVTQSPTHLIKTRGQQVTLRCSPKSGHDTVSWYQQALGQGPQFIFQYYEEEERQRGNFPDRFSGHQFPNYSSELNVNALLLGDSALYLCASSLLGQGTQEQYFGPGTRLTVT.

The gene calls are TRBV5-1 and TRBJ1-2, with D hard to call. The germline gives CDR1 SGHRS, CDR2 YFSETQ. This CDR3 is built from 14 residues. V was shortened by 3 bases and J by 10 bases, with 19 bases between the two germline ends. The CDR3 bases are TGCGCCAGCAGCTACCAGGAGGACGGCGGAGCCTACACCTTC. It codes for CASSYQEDGGAYTF.

This clone is a singleton in its sample. This chain connects TRBV2 to TRBJ2-3; TRBD2 matches 9 bases. After removal of 1 base from V and 2 bases from J, the junction contained 4 bases not matched to a gene. CDR3 length: 16 residues. Germline loops: CDR1 SNHLY, CDR2 FYNNEI. The CDR3 region is CASSEGAGGLTDTQYF. CDR3 DNA: TGTGCCAGCAGTGAAGGAGCGGGAGGACTCACAGATACGCAGTATTTT.

This clone was recorded once. The gene calls are TRBV2 and TRBJ1-6; TRBD1 matches at 8 bases. CDR1 SNHLY and CDR2 FYNNEI come from the germline V gene. Trimming took 8 bases from V and 10 from J; bases not matched to a gene: 7. The CDR3 extends over 13 amino acids. The CDR3 sequence: CASGKDRESPLHF. Here the CDR3 DNA reads TGTGCCAGCGGAAAGGACAGGGAATCACCCCTCCACTTT.

The chain is built from TRBV7-9 and TRBJ1-2; D is possibly TRBD1 (6 bases). The germline V gene has CDR1 SEHNR and CDR2 FQNEAQ (reference sequence). Trimming took off 9 bases at V and 0 bases at J, with 17 bases between the two ends. The CDR3 totals 15 residues. This chain's CDR3 is CASGSSGQTNYGYTF. In nucleotides, the CDR3 is TGTGCCAGTGGGAGTTCAGGACAGACTAACTATGGCTACACCTTC.

The CDR3 protein is CASSQDANRGWTDTQYF. CDR3 coding DNA: TGTGCCAGCAGCCAAGATGCCAACAGGGGATGGACAGATACGCAGTATTTT. This chain joins TRBV4-2 and TRBJ2-3; 7 bases fit TRBD1. Losses at the gene ends were 0 bases for V and 3 bases for J; bases not matched to a gene: 9. Germline V gene data show CDR1 as LGHNA and CDR2 as YNFKEQ. This CDR3 spans 17 amino acids.

This chain connects TRBV11-2 to TRBJ2-7; D unresolved. There are 12 residues in the CDR3. V gave up 5 bases and J gave up 6 bases, with 11 bases separating them. CDR1 is SGHAT, CDR2 FQNNGV, per germline. Written as DNA, the CDR3 is TGTGCCAGCAGCCCCGCGCAGGTCGAGCAGTACTTC. It translates to CASSPAQVEQYF.

This clone was counted a few times. The chain joins TRBV18 to TRBJ2-3, with TRBD1 matching 11 bases. This CDR3 is built from 16 residues. The germline V gene has CDR1 KGHSH and CDR2 LQKENI. With 0 bases clipped from V and 4 bases from J, the junction kept 3 bases outside the gene matches. CDR3 sequence: CASSPPGTGGSDTQYF. The DNA for the CDR3 is TGTGCCAGCTCACCACCCGGGACAGGGGGTTCAGATACGCAGTATTTT.

The rearrangement links TRBV28 to TRBJ1-2; D call uncertain. Between the trimmed V and J ends, which lost 1 base and 2 bases, there was a span of 5 bases. The germline V gene encodes CDR1 MDHEN and CDR2 SYDVKM. The CDR3 totals 13 residues. The CDR3 loop reads CASSLSVNYGYTF. The DNA of the CDR3 is TGTGCCAGCAGTTTATCGGTAAACTATGGCTACACCTTC.

The chain recombines TRBV10-2 with TRBJ2-1; 7 nucleotides line up with TRBD2. J gave up 0 bases and V 8 bases, and 7 bases lay outside the gene matches. Germline CDR1 and CDR2: WSHSY and SAAADI. There are 15 residues in the CDR3. CDR3 residues: CASSGGGSSYNEQFF. The CDR3 region has the DNA TGCGCCAGCTCGGGTGGCGGGAGCTCCTACAATGAGCAGTTCTTC.

This chain uses TRBV9 with TRBJ2-1; D is possibly TRBD1 (7 bases). Germline CDR1 is SGDLS and CDR2 is YYNGEE. The CDR3 covers 21 residues. V lost 0 bases and J lost 6, with 31 bases in between. The DNA for the CDR3 is TGTGCCAGCAGCGTAGGTGATTGGGGCAGGGGGACGGAGGGCCATCCCAATGAGCAGTTCTTC. Encoded protein: CASSVGDWGRGTEGHPNEQFF. Drawing the rest from reference TRBV9 and TRBJ2-1, the complete variable domain is DSGVTQTPKHLITATGQRVTLRCSPRSGDLSVYWYQQSLDQGLQFLIQYYNGEERAKGNILERFSAQQFPDLHSELNLSSLELGDSALYFCASSVGDWGRGTEGHPNEQFFGPGTRLTVL.

This rearrangement joins TRBV28 to TRBJ2-7, with TRBD1 matching over 7 bases. The trim removed 6 bases at V and 6 bases at J, leaving 8 bases unmatched. Germline V gene sequence: CDR1 MDHEN, CDR2 SYDVKM. This CDR3 has 13 residues. CDR3 sequence reads: CASRTVQGFEQYF. The CDR3 nucleotides read TGTGCCAGCAGGACCGTACAGGGGTTCGAGCAGTACTTC.

This chain links TRBV11-2 with TRBJ2-7, with 9 bases aligning to TRBD1. This CDR3 is built from 14 residues. Germline V gene sequence: CDR1 SGHAT, CDR2 FQNNGV. Losses at the gene ends were 2 bases for V and 5 bases for J; bases not matched to a gene: 4. The CDR3 nucleotides read TGTGCCAGCAGCTTAACGGGACAGGGTAACGAGCAGTACTTC. Translated: CASSLTGQGNEQYF.